The clone carrying this T cell receptor (beta chain) was counted a few times. Its antigen is unknown. This sample was included in a study of early T cells in non-severe SARS-CoV-2 infection. The overall study: Alpha and beta chains were unpaired, from unsorted whole-blood bulk RNA.

The protocol attached unique molecular identifiers to individual cDNA molecules. One entry per CDR3 protein results from TCRdb running MiXCR on the 5' RACE reads. The sample shows around 71,000 distinct CDR3 sequences, around 13% of them seen only once. Whole-study results and caveats: VDJdb-based annotation leaned toward anti-spike CD8 responses and missed private and CD4 specificities.

V gave up 4 bases and J gave up 7 bases; unmatched junction bases: 3. CDR3 length: 12 amino acids. Germline CDR1 reads SNHLY; CDR2 reads FYNNEI. V gene TRBV2 combines with J gene TRBJ1-1; 7 nucleotides agree with TRBD1. This sequence originates from an adult who was a healthcare worker with PCR-confirmed SARS-CoV-2 infection or an uninfected control (not recorded which). The material was whole blood, obtained at baseline. CDR3 in DNA: TGTGCCAGCAGTGCACAGGGGATTGAAGCTTTCTTT. As protein: CASSAQGIEAFF.